This is a list of T cell receptor beta chains from one sample in a study of shared clonotypes between healthy human individuals. Some clones are missing from TCRdb's copy, which holds only in-frame ones; the method was immunoSEQ multiplex PCR. The sample includes roughly 2.2 million clones, 85% to 95% seen only once; the top ten take under 0.45%. Material for sequencing was naive CD4+ T cells from PBMCs. The source of these receptors is a man between 18 and 29 years old in good health. Some clones in this sample may be carry-over from other donors' samples. CDR3s include the opening cysteine and the closing phenylalanine or tryptophan. Each record gives: V gene, J gene, D gene, clone size, CDR3 protein, CDR3 DNA. D genes are given only for firm matches. Size tells how often a clone was seen (once, few, many) or the class of an expanded clone, and some rows leave it out.

TRBV18,TRBJ2-5,TRBD1,once,CASSPSGGKETQYF,TGTGCCAGCTCACCGTCAGGGGGCAAAGAGACCCAGTACTTC
TRBV7-7,TRBJ2-5,TRBD2,-,CASSERTSGQETQYF,TGTGCCAGCAGCGAGAGGACTAGCGGCCAAGAGACCCAGTACTTC
TRBV2,TRBJ1-1,-,-,CASSVGGRAFF,TGTGCCAGCAGTGTGGGAGGGAGAGCTTTCTTT
TRBV15,TRBJ2-5,-,-,CATSRERMETQYF,TGTGCCACCAGCAGGGAGAGAATGGAGACCCAGTACTTC
TRBV15,TRBJ2-2,-,few,CATSALSGELFF,TGTGCCACCAGCGCCCTATCTGGGGAGCTGTTTTTT
TRBV7-2,TRBJ1-3,-,-,CASSPDSGNTIYF,TGTGCCAGCAGCCCCGACTCTGGAAACACCATATATTTT
TRBV2,TRBJ2-7,-,few,CASTMGGGYEQYF,TGTGCCAGCACTATGGGAGGCGGGTACGAGCAGTACTTC
TRBV5-1,TRBJ2-1,TRBD2,-,CASSLLGASGSAEQFF,TGCGCCAGCAGCTTGTTGGGGGCTAGCGGGAGCGCTGAGCAGTTCTTC
TRBV5-1,TRBJ2-2,TRBD2,-,CASSPPGRADTGELFF,TGCGCCAGCAGCCCCCCGGGGAGGGCGGACACCGGGGAGCTGTTTTTT
TRBV4-3,TRBJ2-2,TRBD2,-,CASSQGGTSGNQRTGELFF,TGCGCCAGCAGCCAAGGAGGGACTAGCGGCAATCAAAGGACCGGGGAGCTGTTTTTT
TRBV2,TRBJ2-7,-,-,CASRGQNLVGEQYF,TGTGCCAGCAGAGGACAGAACCTTGTGGGTGAGCAGTACTTC
TRBV29-1,TRBJ1-5,-,few,CSVAGTEINQPQHF,TGCAGCGTGGCCGGGACTGAGATCAATCAGCCCCAGCATTTT
TRBV27,TRBJ2-3,-,once,CASSLPDVNTQYF,TGTGCCAGCAGTTTGCCGGATGTAAATACGCAGTATTTT
TRBV4-1,TRBJ2-5,-,once,CASSQVGLEGQYF,TGCGCCAGCAGCCAAGTTGGGCTAGAGGGGCAGTACTTC
TRBV18,TRBJ1-1,TRBD1,-,CASSPLGQGTTTEAFF,TGTGCCAGCTCACCCCTGGGACAGGGGACTACCACTGAAGCTTTCTTT
TRBV18,TRBJ1-1,-,-,CASSRGGNTEAFF,TGTGCCAGCTCACGGGGCGGGAACACTGAAGCTTTCTTT